What follows are 3 T cell receptor beta chains derived from one specimen sequenced in a study of Graves' ophthalmopathy and Graves' hyperthyroidism. The authors amplified TCR beta CDR3 regions from RNA transcripts. First-round RT-PCR with HTBI primers preceded a second-round multiplex PCR. TCRdb re-derived calls from the multiplex PCR reads in MiXCR, one entry per CDR3 protein. The sample has approximately 460,000 distinct CDR3 sequences, 13% to 15% seen once; the top ten hold 8% to 10%. Input material: blood. The receptors originated from a woman aged 25 to 39 with Graves' ophthalmopathy.

CDR3 region: CAWSVYTKETQYF. In DNA, the CDR3 is TGTGCCTGGAGTGTGTACACCAAAGAGACCCAGTACTTC. The chain couples TRBV30 to TRBJ2-5; D is ambiguous. V was trimmed by 0 bases and J by 3 bases, leaving 8 bases between them. The CDR3 extends over 13 amino acids. CDR1 GTSNPN and CDR2 SVGIG come from the germline V gene (reference sequence).

This clonotype was seen a handful of times. This chain joins TRBV12-5 and TRBJ2-4; possibly TRBD1 for D (6 bases). V lost 2 bases and J 6 bases, leaving 8 bases between the germline ends. The germline V gene encodes CDR1 LGHNT and CDR2 FRNRAP. The CDR3 contains 13 residues. The CDR3 is CASGLTGRNIQYF. The CDR3, as DNA: TGTGCTAGTGGTTTGACAGGGAGAAACATTCAGTACTTC.

This clonotype was seen at least ten times. The rearrangement uses TRBV30 and TRBJ1-2; no clear D. The CDR3 runs 13 residues. Germline CDR1 is GTSNPN and CDR2 is SVGIG (reference sequence). The CDR3 here is CVMDGLTPYGYTF. CDR3 DNA: TGTGTCATGGATGGACTGACGCCTTATGGCTACACCTTC.